This record concerns one T cell receptor (beta chain) sequence. As yet, its antigen is unknown. The assay was immunoSEQ multiplex PCR, and TCRdb's table has in-frame clones only and misses some. The sample lists about 20,000 clones; approximately 78% were seen once. Regarding time point: week 23, last vaccination. Vaccination used 300 ug of mutant IDH1 20-mer peptide per dose, with topical imiquimod. The V gene lost 7 bases and the J gene lost 7 bases, with 16 bases spanning the gap. The germline V gene has CDR1 SNHLY and CDR2 FYNNEI. CDR3 length: 14 amino acids. The sample originates from a study of a mutant IDH1 vaccine in newly diagnosed glioma. As for the study in general: Across weeks 1, 3, 5, 7, 11, 15, 19 and 23, patients received a vaccination each time, eight in all. Patients began vaccination 4-6 weeks after radiotherapy alone, or with temozolomide cycles. Treated patients were roughly 62% male, about 38% female, mean age about 41 years.

Study-level findings and limits: Apparently, pseudoprogression bore no relation to changes among the top peripheral T cell clonotypes.

Sequenced material: PBMCs, taken from a glioma patient whose treatment included an IDH1 peptide vaccine. The V gene is TRBV2, the J gene TRBJ2-2; D is perhaps TRBD2 (6 bases). This TCR derives from a man under 40 with glioma. CDR3 residues: CASTDRGIGGELFF. Written as DNA, the CDR3 is TGTGCCAGCACCGACCGGGGGATCGGCGGGGAGCTGTTTTTT.